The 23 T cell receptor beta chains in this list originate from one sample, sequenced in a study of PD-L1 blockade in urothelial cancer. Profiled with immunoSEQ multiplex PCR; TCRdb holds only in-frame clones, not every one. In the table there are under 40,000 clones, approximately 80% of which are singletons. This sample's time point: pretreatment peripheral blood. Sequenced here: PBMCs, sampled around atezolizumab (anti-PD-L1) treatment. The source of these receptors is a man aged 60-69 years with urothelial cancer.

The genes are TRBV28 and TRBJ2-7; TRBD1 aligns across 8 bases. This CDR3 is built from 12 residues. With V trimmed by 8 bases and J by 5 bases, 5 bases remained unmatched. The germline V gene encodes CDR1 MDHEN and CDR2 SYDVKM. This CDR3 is CASARQGHEQYF. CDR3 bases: TGTGCCAGCGCAAGACAGGGGCACGAGCAGTACTTC.

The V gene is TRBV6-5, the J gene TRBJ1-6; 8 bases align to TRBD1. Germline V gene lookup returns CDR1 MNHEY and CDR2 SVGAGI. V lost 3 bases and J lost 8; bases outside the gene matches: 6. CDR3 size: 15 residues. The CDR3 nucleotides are TGTGCCAGCAGTTATGGGGGACAGGAGGATTCACCCCTCCACTTT. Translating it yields CASSYGGQEDSPLHF.

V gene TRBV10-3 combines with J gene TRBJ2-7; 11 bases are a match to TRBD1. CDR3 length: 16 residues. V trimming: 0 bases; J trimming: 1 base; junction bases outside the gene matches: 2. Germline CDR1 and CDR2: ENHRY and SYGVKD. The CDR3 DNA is TGTGCCATCAGTGAGTCGGGACAGGGGGGTTCCTACGAGCAGTACTTC. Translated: CAISESGQGGSYEQYF.

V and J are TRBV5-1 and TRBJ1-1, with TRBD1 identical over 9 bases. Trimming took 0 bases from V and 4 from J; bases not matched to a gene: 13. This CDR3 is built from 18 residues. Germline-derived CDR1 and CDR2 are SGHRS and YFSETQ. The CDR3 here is CASSLGPRDRDLGTEAFF. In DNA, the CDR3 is TGCGCCAGCAGCTTGGGGCCCCGGGACAGGGACCTCGGCACTGAAGCTTTCTTT.

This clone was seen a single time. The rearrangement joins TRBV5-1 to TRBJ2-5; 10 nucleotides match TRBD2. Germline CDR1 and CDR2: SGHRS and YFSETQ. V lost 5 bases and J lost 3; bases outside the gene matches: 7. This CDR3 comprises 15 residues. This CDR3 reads CASRLAGTKEETQYF. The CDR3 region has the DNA TGCGCCAGCAGACTAGCGGGGACTAAAGAAGAGACCCAGTACTTC.

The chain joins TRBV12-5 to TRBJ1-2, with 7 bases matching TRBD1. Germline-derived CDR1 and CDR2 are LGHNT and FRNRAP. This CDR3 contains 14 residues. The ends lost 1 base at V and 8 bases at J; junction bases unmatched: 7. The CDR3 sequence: CASGLEPGGDGYTF. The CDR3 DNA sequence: TGTGCTAGTGGTTTGGAGCCAGGGGGAGACGGCTACACCTTC.

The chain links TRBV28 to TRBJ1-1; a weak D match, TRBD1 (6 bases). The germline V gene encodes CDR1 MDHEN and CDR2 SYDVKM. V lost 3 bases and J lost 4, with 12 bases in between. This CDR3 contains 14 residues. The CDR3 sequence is CASSFREGGTEAFF. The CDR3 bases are TGTGCCAGCAGTTTCCGGGAGGGGGGCACTGAAGCTTTCTTT.

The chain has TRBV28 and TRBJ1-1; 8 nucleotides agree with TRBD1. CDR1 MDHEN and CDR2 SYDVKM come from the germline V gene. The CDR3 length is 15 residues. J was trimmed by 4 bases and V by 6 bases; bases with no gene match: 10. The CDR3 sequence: CASSDRGYARTEAFF. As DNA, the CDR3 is TGTGCCAGCAGCGACAGGGGATACGCACGCACTGAAGCTTTCTTT.

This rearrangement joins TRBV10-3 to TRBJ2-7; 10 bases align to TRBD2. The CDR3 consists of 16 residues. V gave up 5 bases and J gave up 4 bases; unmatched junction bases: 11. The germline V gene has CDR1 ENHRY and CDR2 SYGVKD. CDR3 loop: CAISPPLLAGRYEQYF. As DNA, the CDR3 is TGTGCCATCAGTCCCCCCCTACTAGCGGGGCGGTACGAGCAGTACTTC.

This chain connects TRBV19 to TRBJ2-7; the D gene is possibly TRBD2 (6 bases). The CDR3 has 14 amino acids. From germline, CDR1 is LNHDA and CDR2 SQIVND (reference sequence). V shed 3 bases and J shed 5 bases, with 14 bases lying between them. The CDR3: CASSISLASHEQYF. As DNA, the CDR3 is TGTGCCAGTAGTATTTCCCTAGCGTCCCACGAGCAGTACTTC.

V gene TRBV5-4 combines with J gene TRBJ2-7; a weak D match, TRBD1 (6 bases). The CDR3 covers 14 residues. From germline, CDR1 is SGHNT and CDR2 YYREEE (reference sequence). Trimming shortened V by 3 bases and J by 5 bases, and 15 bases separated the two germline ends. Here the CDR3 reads CASSSSYYRDEQYF. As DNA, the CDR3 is TGTGCCAGCAGCTCCTCCTACTACAGGGACGAGCAGTACTTC.

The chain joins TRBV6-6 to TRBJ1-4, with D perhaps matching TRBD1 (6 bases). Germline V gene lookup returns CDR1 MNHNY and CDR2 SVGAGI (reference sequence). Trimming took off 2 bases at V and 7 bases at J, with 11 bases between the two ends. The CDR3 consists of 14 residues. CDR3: CASSYRGGGEKLFF. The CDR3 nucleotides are TGTGCCAGCAGTTACAGAGGGGGGGGTGAAAAACTGTTTTTT.

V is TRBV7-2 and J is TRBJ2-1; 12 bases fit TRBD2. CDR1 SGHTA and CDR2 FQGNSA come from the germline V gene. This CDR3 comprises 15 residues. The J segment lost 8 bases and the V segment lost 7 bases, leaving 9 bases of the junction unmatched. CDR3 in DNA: TGTGCCAGCAACCCACGGACTAGCGGGGTTGATGAGCAGTTCTTC. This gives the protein CASNPRTSGVDEQFF.

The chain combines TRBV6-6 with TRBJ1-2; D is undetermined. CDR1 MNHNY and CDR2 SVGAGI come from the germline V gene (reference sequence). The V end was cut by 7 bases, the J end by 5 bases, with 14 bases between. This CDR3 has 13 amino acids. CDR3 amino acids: CASTTISLYGYTF. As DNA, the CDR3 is TGTGCCAGCACGACAATTTCCCTATATGGCTACACCTTC.

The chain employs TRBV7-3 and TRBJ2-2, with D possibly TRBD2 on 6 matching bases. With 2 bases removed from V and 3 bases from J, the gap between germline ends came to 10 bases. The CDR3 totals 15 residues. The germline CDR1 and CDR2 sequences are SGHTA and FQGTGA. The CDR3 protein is CASSLWGGDTGELFF. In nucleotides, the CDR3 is TGTGCCAGCAGCTTATGGGGCGGGGACACCGGGGAGCTGTTTTTT.

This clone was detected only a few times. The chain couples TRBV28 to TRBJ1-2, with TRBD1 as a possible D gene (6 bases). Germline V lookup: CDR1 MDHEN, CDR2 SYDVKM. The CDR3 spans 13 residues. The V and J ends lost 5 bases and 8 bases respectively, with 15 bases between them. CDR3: CASSPGQREGYTF. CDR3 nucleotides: TGTGCCAGCAGTCCAGGACAGAGAGAAGGCTACACCTTC.

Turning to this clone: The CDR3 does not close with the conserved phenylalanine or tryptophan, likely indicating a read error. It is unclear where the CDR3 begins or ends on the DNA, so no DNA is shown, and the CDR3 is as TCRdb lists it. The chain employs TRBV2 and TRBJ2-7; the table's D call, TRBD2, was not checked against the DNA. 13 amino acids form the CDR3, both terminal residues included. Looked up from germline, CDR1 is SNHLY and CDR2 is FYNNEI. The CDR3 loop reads CASSESRLAGPLL.

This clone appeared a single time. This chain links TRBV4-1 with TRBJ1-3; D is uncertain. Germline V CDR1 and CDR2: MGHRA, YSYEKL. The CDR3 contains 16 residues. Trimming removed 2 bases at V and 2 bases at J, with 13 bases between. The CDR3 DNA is TGCGCCAGCAGCCAATATTGGGCAGGTCCTGGAAACACCATATATTTT. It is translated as CASSQYWAGPGNTIYF.

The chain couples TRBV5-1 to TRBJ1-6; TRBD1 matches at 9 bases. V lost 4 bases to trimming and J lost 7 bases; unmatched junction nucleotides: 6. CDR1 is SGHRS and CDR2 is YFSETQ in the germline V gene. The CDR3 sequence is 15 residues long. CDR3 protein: CASSAGTGSNSPLHF. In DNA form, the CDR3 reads TGCGCCAGCAGCGCCGGGACAGGGTCGAATTCACCCCTCCACTTT.

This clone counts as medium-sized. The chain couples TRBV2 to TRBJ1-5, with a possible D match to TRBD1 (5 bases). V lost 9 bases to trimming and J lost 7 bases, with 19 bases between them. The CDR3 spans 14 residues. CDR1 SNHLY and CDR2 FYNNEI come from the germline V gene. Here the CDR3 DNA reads TGTGCCAGTTCCCTGGTAGGGGCGGAACAGCCCCAGCATTTT. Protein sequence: CASSLVGAEQPQHF.

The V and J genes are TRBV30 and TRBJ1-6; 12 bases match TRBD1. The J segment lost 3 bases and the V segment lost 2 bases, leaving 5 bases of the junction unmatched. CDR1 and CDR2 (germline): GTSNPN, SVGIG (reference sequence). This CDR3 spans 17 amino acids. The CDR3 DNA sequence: TGTGCCTGGAGTCCCGGGACAGGGGGCTTCTATAATTCACCCCTCCACTTT. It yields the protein CAWSPGTGGFYNSPLHF.

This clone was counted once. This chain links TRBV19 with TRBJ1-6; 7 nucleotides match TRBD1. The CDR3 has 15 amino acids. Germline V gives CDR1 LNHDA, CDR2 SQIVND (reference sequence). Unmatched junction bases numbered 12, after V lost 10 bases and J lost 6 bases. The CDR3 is CATRLKGQLNSPLHF. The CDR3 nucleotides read TGTGCCACACGGCTCAAGGGACAGCTTAATTCACCCCTCCACTTT.

In DNA form, the CDR3 reads TGTGCCAGCAGCTCCTACAGTCCCGGGACCTACGAGCAGTACTTC. Its translation is CASSSYSPGTYEQYF. The chain uses TRBV5-4 and TRBJ2-7, with D maybe TRBD2 (5 bases). This CDR3 contains 15 residues. CDR1 SGHNT and CDR2 YYREEE come from the germline V gene (reference sequence). The germline V and J ends were trimmed by 3 bases and 2 bases, with 15 bases remaining between them.